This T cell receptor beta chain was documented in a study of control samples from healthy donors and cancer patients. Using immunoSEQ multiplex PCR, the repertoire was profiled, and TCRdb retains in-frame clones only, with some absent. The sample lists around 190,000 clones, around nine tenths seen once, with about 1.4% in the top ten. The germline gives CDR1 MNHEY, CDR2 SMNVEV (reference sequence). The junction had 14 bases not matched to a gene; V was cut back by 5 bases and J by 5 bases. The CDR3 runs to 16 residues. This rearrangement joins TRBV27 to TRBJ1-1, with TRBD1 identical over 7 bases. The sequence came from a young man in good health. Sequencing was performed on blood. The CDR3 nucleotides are TGTGCCAGCAGTCCCCGACAGGGTCGAGCCCAGACTGAAGCTTTCTTT. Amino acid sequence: CASSPRQGRAQTEAFF.